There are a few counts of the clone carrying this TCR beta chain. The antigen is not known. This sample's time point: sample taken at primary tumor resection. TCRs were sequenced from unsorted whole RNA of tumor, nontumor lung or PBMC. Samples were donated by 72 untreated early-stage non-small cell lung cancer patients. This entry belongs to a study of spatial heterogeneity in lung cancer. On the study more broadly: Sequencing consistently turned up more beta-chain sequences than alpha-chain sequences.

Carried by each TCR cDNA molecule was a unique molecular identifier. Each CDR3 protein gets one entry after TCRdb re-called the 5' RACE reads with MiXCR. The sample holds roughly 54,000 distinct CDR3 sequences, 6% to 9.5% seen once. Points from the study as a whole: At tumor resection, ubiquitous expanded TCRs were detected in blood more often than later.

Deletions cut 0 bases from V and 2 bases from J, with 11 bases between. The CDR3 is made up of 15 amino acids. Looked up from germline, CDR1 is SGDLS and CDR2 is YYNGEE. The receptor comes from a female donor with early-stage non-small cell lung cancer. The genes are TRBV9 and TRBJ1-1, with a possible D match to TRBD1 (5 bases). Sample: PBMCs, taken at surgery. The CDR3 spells CASSVAVGANTEAFF. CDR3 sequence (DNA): TGTGCCAGCAGCGTAGCGGTCGGGGCCAACACTGAAGCTTTCTTT.